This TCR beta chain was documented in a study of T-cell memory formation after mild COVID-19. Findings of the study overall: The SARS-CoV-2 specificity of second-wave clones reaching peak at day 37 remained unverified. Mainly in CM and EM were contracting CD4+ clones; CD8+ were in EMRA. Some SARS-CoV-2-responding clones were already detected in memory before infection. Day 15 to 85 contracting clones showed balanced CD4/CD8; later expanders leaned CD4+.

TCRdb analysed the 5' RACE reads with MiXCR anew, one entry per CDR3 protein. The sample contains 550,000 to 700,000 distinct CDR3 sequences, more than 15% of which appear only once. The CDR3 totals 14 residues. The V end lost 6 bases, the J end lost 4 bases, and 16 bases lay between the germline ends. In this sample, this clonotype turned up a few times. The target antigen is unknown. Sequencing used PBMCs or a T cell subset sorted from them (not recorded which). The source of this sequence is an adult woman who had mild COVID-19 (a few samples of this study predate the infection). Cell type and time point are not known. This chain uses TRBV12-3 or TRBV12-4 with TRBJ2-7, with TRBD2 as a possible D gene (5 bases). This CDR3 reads CASRKRGTGYEQYF. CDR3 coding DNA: TGTGCCAGCAGAAAAAGAGGTACGGGGTACGAGCAGTACTTC.